The 27 T cell receptor beta chains below all came from one sample that was sequenced in a study of T-cell reconstitution after alpha-beta-depleted transplantation in children. The TCRbeta library was prepared with unique molecular identifiers. TCRdb re-called the PCR reads with MiXCR, one entry per CDR3 protein. Of approximately 230,000 distinct CDR3 sequences listed, about 25% are singletons. Sequences were derived from PBMCs, sampled before TCRalphabeta/CD19-depleted stem cell transplant. All receptors come from a girl aged 2 to 10 with Fanconi anemia, due to receive a stem cell transplant.

CDR3 bases: TGTGCCAGCAGCCTTTGGGTCAGTTTTTACGAGCAGTACTTC. Protein: CASSLWVSFYEQYF. The V call is TRBV21-1, the J call TRBJ2-7. TRBV21-1 is given as a pseudogene. The CDR3 contains 14 residues.

This clonotype was counted only a few times. This rearrangement joins TRBV7-8 to TRBJ2-7; D is ambiguous. This CDR3 comprises 16 residues. The germline V and J ends were trimmed by 2 bases and 2 bases, with 16 bases remaining between them. CDR1 SGHVS and CDR2 FQNEAQ come from the germline V gene. CDR3 protein: CASSLLVSPLAYEQYF. The DNA for the CDR3 is TGTGCCAGCAGCTTACTAGTTTCTCCCTTAGCCTACGAGCAGTACTTC.

This clonotype was recorded at least ten times. The chain combines TRBV12-3 or TRBV12-4 with TRBJ1-6; D remains unclear. The CDR3 loop spans 16 amino acids. Between the trimmed V and J ends, which lost 2 bases and 1 base, there was a span of 9 bases. CDR3 coding DNA: TGTGCCAGCAGTTTACCGATCGGTTCCTATAATTCACCCCTCCACTTT. Protein product: CASSLPIGSYNSPLHF.

This clonotype showed up many times. V and J are TRBV6-1 and TRBJ2-5, with D uncertain. V dropped 3 bases and J dropped 3 bases, with 17 bases sitting between them. The CDR3 sequence is 16 residues long. Germline assignment: CDR1 MNHNS and CDR2 SASEGT. CDR3 residues: CASSDLVLTAKETQYF. For the CDR3, the DNA is TGTGCCAGCAGTGACCTAGTTCTTACGGCCAAAGAGACCCAGTACTTC.

This clonotype showed up many times. V gene TRBV7-8 combines with J gene TRBJ2-7; tentatively, D is TRBD1 (6 bases). The germline gives CDR1 SGHVS, CDR2 FQNEAQ. There are 14 residues in the CDR3. The ends were cut back, 4 bases at V and 2 bases at J, with 12 bases in the middle. CDR3 sequence: CASSWGTRPYEQYF. CDR3 DNA: TGTGCCAGCAGCTGGGGGACAAGGCCCTACGAGCAGTACTTC.

V usage is TRBV20-1 and J usage is TRBJ2-1, with 7 positions matching TRBD2. V lost 3 bases to trimming and J lost 8 bases; unmatched junction nucleotides: 4. Germline lookup yields CDR1 DFQATT and CDR2 SNEGSKA (reference sequence). The CDR3 has 12 amino acids. This CDR3 reads CSARGGIDEQFF. For the CDR3, the DNA is TGCAGTGCTAGGGGGGGGATCGATGAGCAGTTCTTC.

This clonotype was seen a few times. CDR3 amino acids: CASSEVVAGGLSEQFF. In nucleotides, the CDR3 is TGTGCCAGCAGTGAAGTGGTAGCGGGGGGACTCTCAGAGCAGTTCTTC. This sequence joins TRBV2 and TRBJ2-1; 10 nucleotides line up with TRBD2. The CDR3 loop spans 16 amino acids. After removal of 1 base from V and 10 bases from J, the junction contained 10 bases not matched to a gene. The germline CDR1 and CDR2 sequences are SNHLY and FYNNEI.

This clonotype was counted many times. V is TRBV27 and J is TRBJ1-5; 7 bases are a match to TRBD1. V dropped 5 bases and J dropped 0; count of bases not matched to a gene: 4. This CDR3 comprises 15 residues. Looked up from germline, CDR1 is MNHEY and CDR2 is SMNVEV (reference sequence). The CDR3 region is CASSLTGYSNQPQHF. The CDR3 coding sequence is TGTGCCAGCAGTCTGACAGGGTATAGCAATCAGCCCCAGCATTTT.

This clonotype was seen once. The chain is built from TRBV7-9 and TRBJ2-1; no reliable D call. CDR1 SEHNR and CDR2 FQNEAQ come from the germline V gene (reference sequence). The CDR3 is 12 amino acids. V dropped 5 bases and J dropped 6 bases, with 8 bases sitting between them. The CDR3 bases are TGTGCCAGCAGCGCTTCAATCAATGAGCAGTTCTTC. Amino acid sequence: CASSASINEQFF.

The rearrangement links TRBV10-3 to TRBJ2-6; 11 bases are shared with TRBD1. The CDR3 totals 16 residues. With 7 bases clipped from V and 4 bases from J, the junction kept 6 bases outside the gene matches. Looked up from germline, CDR1 is ENHRY and CDR2 is SYGVKD. The CDR3 reads CAINRDRGNGANVLTF. The DNA for the CDR3 is TGTGCCATCAACAGGGACAGGGGGAACGGGGCCAACGTCCTGACTTTC.

J is TRBJ2-1 and V is TRBV7-4; 11 bases align to TRBD2. V trimming: 5 bases; J trimming: 4 bases; junction bases outside the gene matches: 10. CDR3 length equals 17 residues. Per the germline V gene, CDR1 is SGHVT and CDR2 is SQSDAQ. Written as DNA, the CDR3 is TGTGCCAGCAGCAAAGATAGCGCTAGCGGGAGGTACAATGAGCAGTTCTTC. Residues: CASSKDSASGRYNEQFF.

Many counts were recorded for this clonotype. This sequence joins TRBV29-1 and TRBJ2-7; a weak D match, TRBD1 (6 bases). The CDR3 has 13 residues. Germline CDR1 is SQVTM and CDR2 is ANQGSEA. Trimming removed 7 bases from V and 4 bases from J, with 17 bases in between. The CDR3 sequence is CSAETGKGYEQYF. The CDR3 DNA follows: TGCAGCGCCGAGACAGGAAAGGGATACGAGCAGTACTTC.

This clonotype has just a few counts. This sequence joins TRBV7-8 and TRBJ2-7; D unclear. The ends were cut back, 2 bases at V and 2 bases at J, with 7 bases in the middle. Germline V gene lookup returns CDR1 SGHVS and CDR2 FQNEAQ. There are 13 residues in the CDR3. CDR3 sequence: CASSLSAAYEQYF. The CDR3 region has the DNA TGTGCCAGCAGCTTAAGTGCGGCCTACGAGCAGTACTTC.

This clonotype was recorded a few times. The chain uses TRBV29-1 and TRBJ1-1; TRBD1 matches 8 bases. The germline CDR1 and CDR2 sequences are SQVTM and ANQGSEA. V shed 5 bases, J shed 4 bases, and the junction held 15 bases outside the gene matches. The CDR3 is made up of 16 amino acids. This CDR3 is CSVIKVRRTGSTEAFF. The CDR3 DNA sequence: TGCAGCGTTATTAAGGTACGACGGACAGGGAGCACTGAAGCTTTCTTT.

This clonotype was seen at least ten times. In DNA form, the CDR3 reads TGTGCCAGCAGTTTAAAGTACGAGCAGTACTTC. This gives the protein CASSLKYEQYF. The J gene is TRBJ2-7, the V gene TRBV28; D ambiguous. The CDR3 consists of 11 residues. V was shortened by 2 bases and J by 4 bases, with 3 bases between the two germline ends. The germline CDR1 and CDR2 sequences are MDHEN and SYDVKM. Full variable domain (remainder filled in from reference TRBV28 and TRBJ2-7): DVKVTQSSRYLVKRTGEKVFLECVQDMDHENMFWYRQDPGLGLRLIYFSYDVKMKEKGDIPEGYSVSREKKERFSLILESASTNQTSMYLCASSLKYEQYFGPGTRLTVT.

This clonotype was seen at least ten times. The V and J genes are TRBV6-2 or TRBV6-3 and TRBJ2-3; 8 nucleotides align to TRBD2. Germline lookup yields CDR1 MNHEY and CDR2 SVGEGT. The CDR3 runs 19 residues. The V and J ends lost 0 bases and 2 bases, in that order; junction bases with no gene match: 13. CDR3 nucleotide sequence: TGTGCCAGCAGTTACTCGACGCCTGGGATAGCGGGGACCACAGATACGCAGTATTTT. The encoded protein is CASSYSTPGIAGTTDTQYF.

This clonotype was recorded at least ten times. The chain combines TRBV7-2 with TRBJ2-2, with D tentatively TRBD1 or TRBD2 (6 bases each). V was clipped by 5 bases and J by 6 bases, with 19 bases between them. CDR3 length equals 16 residues. Germline assignment: CDR1 SGHTA and CDR2 FQGNSA. The CDR3 nucleotides read TGTGCCAGCAGCCGGGGGCAGGGAAGGAGCCCCGGGGAGCTGTTTTTT. It codes for CASSRGQGRSPGELFF.

This chain joins TRBV29-1 and TRBJ1-4; the D is unclear. The V end was cut by 1 base, the J end by 8 bases, with 8 bases between. The germline V gene has CDR1 SQVTM and CDR2 ANQGSEA. This CDR3 has 12 amino acids. This chain's CDR3 is CSVEGVGEKLFF. Written as DNA, the CDR3 is TGCAGCGTTGAAGGGGTGGGAGAAAAACTGTTTTTT.

This clonotype was observed many times. The chain carries TRBV18 and TRBJ2-1; D possibly uses TRBD1 or TRBD2 (5 bases each). The CDR3 loop spans 17 amino acids. Germline assignment: CDR1 KGHSH and CDR2 LQKENI. Trimming took 3 bases from V and 3 from J, leaving 18 bases between them. In nucleotides, the CDR3 is TGTGCCAGCTCACCTACAACACCCGGGACGGTCTACAATGAGCAGTTCTTC. The encoded protein is CASSPTTPGTVYNEQFF. Together with reference TRBV18 and TRBJ2-1, the CDR3 gives the full variable domain: NAGVMQNPRHLVRRRGQEARLRCSPMKGHSHVYWYRQLPEEGLKFMVYLQKENIIDESGMPKERFSAEFPKEGPSILRIQQVVRGDSAAYFCASSPTTPGTVYNEQFFGPGTRLTVL.

This clonotype was counted at least ten times. The chain uses TRBV7-3 and TRBJ2-1, with D perhaps matching TRBD1 or TRBD2 (5 bases each). CDR3 length equals 15 residues. CDR1 is SGHTA and CDR2 is FQGTGA in the germline V gene. V gave up 1 base and J gave up 3 bases, with 10 bases separating them. The CDR3 reads CASSLRGTVYNEQFF. The DNA of the CDR3 is TGTGCCAGCAGCTTAAGGGGGACCGTCTACAATGAGCAGTTCTTC.

This clonotype was picked up many times. The chain couples TRBV10-3 to TRBJ2-1; 10 positions match TRBD2. V lost 4 bases and J lost 10; bases outside the gene matches: 10. Per the germline V gene, CDR1 is ENHRY and CDR2 is SYGVKD. The CDR3 contains 15 residues. Here the CDR3 DNA reads TGTGCCATCAGTGCCGGAGCGGGAGGGCACGGGGAGCAGTTCTTC. Translated, it gives CAISAGAGGHGEQFF.

This clonotype was seen a handful of times. V is TRBV29-1 and J is TRBJ1-1; the D gene is possibly TRBD1 (6 bases). The V end was cut by 1 base, the J end by 5 bases, with 11 bases between. Germline lookup yields CDR1 SQVTM and CDR2 ANQGSEA. This CDR3 contains 13 residues. This CDR3 is CSVEGTADTEAFF. DNA of the CDR3: TGCAGCGTTGAAGGGACAGCCGATACTGAAGCTTTCTTT.

This clonotype turned up a few times. V usage is TRBV7-3 and J usage is TRBJ2-5; the match to TRBD2 covers 10 bases. The germline CDR1 and CDR2 sequences are SGHTA and FQGTGA. CDR3 length: 15 amino acids. The V and J ends lost 0 bases and 5 bases, in that order; junction bases with no gene match: 3. CDR3: CASSLTPSGSETQYF. The CDR3 DNA follows: TGTGCCAGCAGCTTAACGCCTAGCGGGAGTGAGACCCAGTACTTC.

This clonotype was detected many times. The genes are TRBV29-1 and TRBJ2-7; D is undetermined. From germline, CDR1 is SQVTM and CDR2 ANQGSEA. The CDR3 is 14 residues long. V lost 6 bases to trimming and J lost 0 bases, with 15 bases between them. The CDR3 nucleotides are TGCAGCGTCACCAAGACCGTGAGCTCCTACGAGCAGTACTTC. Translation gives CSVTKTVSSYEQYF.

The gene calls are TRBV20-1 and TRBJ2-7; the match to TRBD1 covers 9 bases. Germline loops: CDR1 DFQATT, CDR2 SNEGSKA (reference sequence). This CDR3 spans 12 amino acids. The V gene end was trimmed by 6 bases and the J gene end by 6 bases; junction bases not matched to a gene: 6. CDR3 sequence: CSAGDRVGEQYF. CDR3 nucleotide sequence: TGCAGTGCGGGGGACAGGGTGGGCGAGCAGTACTTC.

Many counts were recorded for this clonotype. The chain couples TRBV12-3 or TRBV12-4 to TRBJ1-1, with 7 bases aligning to TRBD1. CDR3 length: 13 amino acids. J gave up 10 bases and V 5 bases, and 10 bases lay outside the gene matches. The CDR3 region is CASSPTGAGGAFF. The CDR3 nucleotides are TGTGCCAGCAGTCCCACAGGGGCAGGGGGAGCTTTCTTT.

This clonotype was seen once. This chain's CDR3 is CASHGLAGVASYNEQFF. The CDR3 DNA follows: TGTGCCAGCCATGGACTAGCGGGAGTAGCCTCCTACAATGAGCAGTTCTTC. J is TRBJ2-1 and V is TRBV28; TRBD2 matches 13 bases. Trimming at V came to 8 bases and at J to 0 bases, leaving 7 bases not matched to a gene. CDR1 and CDR2 from the germline V gene are MDHEN and SYDVKM. The CDR3 extends over 17 amino acids. The variable domain in full, with the rest retrieved from reference TRBV28 and TRBJ2-1, is DVKVTQSSRYLVKRTGEKVFLECVQDMDHENMFWYRQDPGLGLRLIYFSYDVKMKEKGDIPEGYSVSREKKERFSLILESASTNQTSMYLCASHGLAGVASYNEQFFGPGTRLTVL.